These 22 T cell receptor beta chains share one sample of origin, sequenced in a study of blood T cell repertoires in COVID-19. Only in-frame clones appear in the TCRdb table, and some are missing; sequencing was by immunoSEQ multiplex PCR. In the table there are fewer than 200,000 clones, 80% of which are singletons. The sequenced sample was peripheral blood. These receptors all stem from a man in his 70s with active or convalescent COVID-19.

The chain employs TRBV6-5 and TRBJ2-3; D gene uncertain. V lost 6 bases to trimming and J lost 0 bases, with 7 bases between them. Germline CDR1 is MNHEY and CDR2 is SVGAGI. The CDR3 totals 13 residues. The CDR3 region has the DNA TGTGCCAGCAGCAGCGCTAGCACAGATACGCAGTATTTT. Its translation is CASSSASTDTQYF.

This clone has only a few counts. This chain connects TRBV11-3 to TRBJ1-1; no firm D call. Looked up from germline, CDR1 is SGHNT and CDR2 is YENEEA. Trimming left V 2 bases short and J 2 bases short, with 6 bases between. CDR3 length equals 13 residues. This CDR3 reads CASSLLVNTEAFF. The CDR3 coding sequence is TGTGCCAGCAGCTTACTCGTTAACACTGAAGCTTTCTTT.

The rearrangement links TRBV30 to TRBJ1-4; TRBD1 is a possible D gene (6 bases). This CDR3 spans 15 amino acids. Germline lookup yields CDR1 GTSNPN and CDR2 SVGIG (reference sequence). Trimming took 2 bases from V and 0 from J, leaving 10 bases between them. The CDR3 protein is CAWSTTGSTNEKLFF. As DNA, the CDR3 is TGTGCCTGGAGTACCACAGGGTCAACTAATGAAAAACTGTTTTTT. Drawing the rest from reference TRBV30 and TRBJ1-4, the complete variable domain is SQTIHQWPATLVQPVGSPLSLECTVEGTSNPNLYWYRQAAGRGLQLLFYSVGIGQISSEVPQNLSASRPQDRQFILSSKKLLLSDSGFYLCAWSTTGSTNEKLFFGSGTQLSVL.

This rearrangement joins TRBV6-6 to TRBJ1-1; 8 bases agree with TRBD1. V trimming: 2 bases; J trimming: 8 bases; junction bases outside the gene matches: 10. Germline V gives CDR1 MNHNY, CDR2 SVGAGI (reference sequence). There are 15 residues in the CDR3. The CDR3 nucleotides are TGTGCCAGCAGTTACCCTGGGACAGGTAGGCCCGAAGCTTTCTTT. Amino acids: CASSYPGTGRPEAFF.

CDR3 sequence (DNA): TGTGCCAGCAGCTTGGACAGGCAACCCCTCCACTTT. Protein sequence: CASSLDRQPLHF. The gene calls are TRBV5-4 and TRBJ1-6, with D tentatively TRBD1 (5 bases). Germline V gene lookup returns CDR1 SGHNT and CDR2 YYREEE (reference sequence). V was shortened by 0 bases and J by 12 bases, with 7 bases between the two germline ends. The CDR3 has 12 amino acids.

The chain has TRBV27 and TRBJ2-7; TRBD1 aligns across 10 bases. V lost 8 bases and J lost 4; bases outside the gene matches: 14. CDR3 size: 16 residues. Germline V CDR1 and CDR2: MNHEY, SMNVEV (reference sequence). The CDR3 loop is CASHDSGTGDGYEQYF. CDR3 DNA sequence: TGTGCCAGCCATGATTCCGGGACAGGGGATGGGTACGAGCAGTACTTC.

The chain carries TRBV28 and TRBJ1-6, with TRBD1 identical over 12 bases. Germline V CDR1 and CDR2: MDHEN, SYDVKM. The CDR3 runs to 16 residues. Losses at the gene ends were 6 bases for V and 7 bases for J; bases not matched to a gene: 7. This CDR3 is CASRPGQGARNSPLHF. The DNA for the CDR3 is TGTGCCAGCAGACCGGGACAGGGGGCCCGAAATTCACCCCTCCACTTT. The whole variable domain, filled in from reference TRBV28 and TRBJ1-6, reads DVKVTQSSRYLVKRTGEKVFLECVQDMDHENMFWYRQDPGLGLRLIYFSYDVKMKEKGDIPEGYSVSREKKERFSLILESASTNQTSMYLCASRPGQGARNSPLHFGNGTRLTVT.

The chain couples TRBV7-9 to TRBJ2-7, with D unclear. The germline gives CDR1 SEHNR, CDR2 FQNEAQ (reference sequence). The CDR3 is 14 residues long. Deletions cut 3 bases from V and 6 bases from J, with 15 bases between. The CDR3 DNA sequence: TGTGCCAGCAGCTTTGGTCAGGCTTCCCTCGAGCAGTACTTC. It yields the protein CASSFGQASLEQYF.

This clone has more than one count but fewer than ten. The chain is built from TRBV19 and TRBJ2-7; 9 bases are shared with TRBD1. This CDR3 region has 14 residues. Germline V lookup: CDR1 LNHDA, CDR2 SQIVND (reference sequence). Germline trimming cut 8 bases from V and 4 bases from J; bases unmatched to any gene: 9. CDR3 sequence reads: CASGPQDRGYEQYF. As DNA, the CDR3 is TGTGCCAGTGGACCCCAGGACAGGGGTTACGAGCAGTACTTC.

CDR3 protein: CASNYGDRTLNTEAFF. CDR3 in DNA: TGTGCCAGTAACTATGGGGACAGGACTTTGAACACTGAAGCTTTCTTT. The V and J genes are TRBV19 and TRBJ1-1; 8 bases fit TRBD1. CDR1 is LNHDA, CDR2 SQIVND, per germline (reference sequence). There are 16 residues in the CDR3. Trimming removed 7 bases from V and 0 bases from J; junction bases left unmatched: 10.

This rearrangement joins TRBV30 to TRBJ1-1; a weak D match, TRBD1 (6 bases). Germline V gene data show CDR1 as GTSNPN and CDR2 as SVGIG (reference sequence). The CDR3 spans 14 residues. Trimming took off 3 bases at V and 7 bases at J, with 18 bases between the two ends. The CDR3: CAWRGIGGQVEAFF. The CDR3 nucleotides read TGTGCCTGGAGGGGAATCGGGGGGCAGGTTGAAGCTTTCTTT.

The V call is TRBV15, the J call TRBJ1-2; D is ambiguous. V was shortened by 1 base and J by 11 bases, with 11 bases between the two germline ends. CDR3 length: 12 amino acids. Germline CDR1 reads LNHNV; CDR2 reads YYDKDF (reference sequence). The CDR3 sequence: CATSRVDSRYTF. The DNA of the CDR3 is TGTGCCACCAGCAGAGTTGATTCGCGGTACACCTTC.

CDR3 region: CASSVGSSGLLGTQYF. In DNA form, the CDR3 reads TGTGCCAGCAGCGTAGGTTCCAGCGGACTCCTGGGTACGCAGTATTTT. The chain uses TRBV9 and TRBJ2-3, with a weak D call TRBD2 (5 bases). V was cut by 0 bases and J by 8 bases, with 19 bases left in between. CDR1 is SGDLS, CDR2 YYNGEE, per germline. This CDR3 has 16 amino acids.

This chain connects TRBV10-3 to TRBJ2-7; 13 positions agree with TRBD2. Germline trimming cut 6 bases from V and 6 bases from J; bases unmatched to any gene: 8. In germline, CDR1 is ENHRY, CDR2 SYGVKD. The CDR3 sequence is 15 residues long. The CDR3 DNA is TGTGCCATCAGGCTGACTAGCGGGAGGATTCTCGAGCAGTACTTC. Translating gives CAIRLTSGRILEQYF.

The DNA for the CDR3 is TGTGCCAGCAGTTTCGGACAGGGGCGGTACGAGCAGTACTTC. It specifies CASSFGQGRYEQYF. The chain links TRBV6-5 to TRBJ2-7; TRBD1 matches 9 bases. V shed 4 bases and J 4 bases; nucleotides not matched to a gene: 5. The CDR3 is 14 amino acids. Germline CDR1 is MNHEY and CDR2 is SVGAGI.

This clone was seen a single time. V gene TRBV2 combines with J gene TRBJ1-1; D is ambiguous. This CDR3 has 12 amino acids. The V and J ends lost 6 bases and 0 bases respectively, with 5 bases between them. Germline CDR1 is SNHLY and CDR2 is FYNNEI. This chain's CDR3 is CASRTLNTEAFF. The CDR3 DNA reads as TGTGCCAGCAGAACATTGAACACTGAAGCTTTCTTT. Looking up the rest from reference TRBV2 and TRBJ1-1 gives the full variable domain: EPEVTQTPSHQVTQMGQEVILRCVPISNHLYFYWYRQILGQKVEFLVSFYNNEISEKSEIFDDQFSVERPDGSNFTLKIRSTKLEDSAMYFCASRTLNTEAFFGQGTRLTVV.

The V and J genes are TRBV28 and TRBJ2-2; a weak D match, TRBD2 (5 bases). This CDR3 contains 14 residues. CDR1 MDHEN and CDR2 SYDVKM come from the germline V gene. V was pared by 2 bases and J by 3 bases, with 7 bases between. As DNA, the CDR3 is TGTGCCAGCAGTTTACGGCGGGACACCGGGGAGCTGTTTTTT. The encoded protein is CASSLRRDTGELFF. Full variable domain (remainder filled in from reference TRBV28 and TRBJ2-2): DVKVTQSSRYLVKRTGEKVFLECVQDMDHENMFWYRQDPGLGLRLIYFSYDVKMKEKGDIPEGYSVSREKKERFSLILESASTNQTSMYLCASSLRRDTGELFFGEGSRLTVL.

The rearrangement uses TRBV10-3 and TRBJ2-1, with a weak D call TRBD2 (6 bases). Germline V CDR1 and CDR2: ENHRY, SYGVKD. V dropped 6 bases and J dropped 5 bases, with 11 bases sitting between them. The CDR3 has 13 amino acids. CDR3 sequence: CAIRGLPDNEQFF. In nucleotides, the CDR3 is TGTGCCATCAGGGGACTCCCTGACAATGAGCAGTTCTTC.

The gene calls are TRBV7-3 and TRBJ2-5, with D hard to call. V lost 0 bases and J lost 5, with 7 bases in between. This CDR3 has 13 residues. From germline, CDR1 is SGHTA and CDR2 FQGTGA. This chain's CDR3 is CASSLTVFETQYF. CDR3 nucleotide sequence: TGTGCCAGCAGCTTAACCGTGTTCGAGACCCAGTACTTC.

The table lists this clone with a few counts. V and J are TRBV5-1 and TRBJ2-7; TRBD1 matches at 7 bases. The CDR3 covers 14 residues. The germline CDR1 and CDR2 sequences are SGHRS and YFSETQ. Trimming took 2 bases from V and 2 from J; bases not matched to a gene: 4. The DNA of the CDR3 is TGCGCCAGCAGCTTTGGGACAGACCCCTACGAGCAGTACTTC. Translating gives CASSFGTDPYEQYF.

The chain links TRBV2 to TRBJ2-7, with 12 bases aligning to TRBD1. The CDR3 extends over 15 amino acids. With V trimmed by 6 bases and J by 6 bases, 9 bases remained unmatched. The germline gives CDR1 SNHLY, CDR2 FYNNEI. This CDR3 is CASRYTGQGAVEQYF. CDR3 coding DNA: TGTGCCAGCAGATACACGGGACAGGGGGCGGTCGAGCAGTACTTC.

This clone was recorded once. This sequence joins TRBV19 and TRBJ2-5, with 12 nucleotides matching TRBD2. The CDR3 sequence is 16 residues long. The V and J ends lost 6 bases and 0 bases, in that order; junction bases with no gene match: 5. Germline V gives CDR1 LNHDA, CDR2 SQIVND (reference sequence). In DNA form, the CDR3 reads TGTGCCAGTAGGGCTAGCGGGGGGGCCCACCAAGAGACCCAGTACTTC. It codes for CASRASGGAHQETQYF.